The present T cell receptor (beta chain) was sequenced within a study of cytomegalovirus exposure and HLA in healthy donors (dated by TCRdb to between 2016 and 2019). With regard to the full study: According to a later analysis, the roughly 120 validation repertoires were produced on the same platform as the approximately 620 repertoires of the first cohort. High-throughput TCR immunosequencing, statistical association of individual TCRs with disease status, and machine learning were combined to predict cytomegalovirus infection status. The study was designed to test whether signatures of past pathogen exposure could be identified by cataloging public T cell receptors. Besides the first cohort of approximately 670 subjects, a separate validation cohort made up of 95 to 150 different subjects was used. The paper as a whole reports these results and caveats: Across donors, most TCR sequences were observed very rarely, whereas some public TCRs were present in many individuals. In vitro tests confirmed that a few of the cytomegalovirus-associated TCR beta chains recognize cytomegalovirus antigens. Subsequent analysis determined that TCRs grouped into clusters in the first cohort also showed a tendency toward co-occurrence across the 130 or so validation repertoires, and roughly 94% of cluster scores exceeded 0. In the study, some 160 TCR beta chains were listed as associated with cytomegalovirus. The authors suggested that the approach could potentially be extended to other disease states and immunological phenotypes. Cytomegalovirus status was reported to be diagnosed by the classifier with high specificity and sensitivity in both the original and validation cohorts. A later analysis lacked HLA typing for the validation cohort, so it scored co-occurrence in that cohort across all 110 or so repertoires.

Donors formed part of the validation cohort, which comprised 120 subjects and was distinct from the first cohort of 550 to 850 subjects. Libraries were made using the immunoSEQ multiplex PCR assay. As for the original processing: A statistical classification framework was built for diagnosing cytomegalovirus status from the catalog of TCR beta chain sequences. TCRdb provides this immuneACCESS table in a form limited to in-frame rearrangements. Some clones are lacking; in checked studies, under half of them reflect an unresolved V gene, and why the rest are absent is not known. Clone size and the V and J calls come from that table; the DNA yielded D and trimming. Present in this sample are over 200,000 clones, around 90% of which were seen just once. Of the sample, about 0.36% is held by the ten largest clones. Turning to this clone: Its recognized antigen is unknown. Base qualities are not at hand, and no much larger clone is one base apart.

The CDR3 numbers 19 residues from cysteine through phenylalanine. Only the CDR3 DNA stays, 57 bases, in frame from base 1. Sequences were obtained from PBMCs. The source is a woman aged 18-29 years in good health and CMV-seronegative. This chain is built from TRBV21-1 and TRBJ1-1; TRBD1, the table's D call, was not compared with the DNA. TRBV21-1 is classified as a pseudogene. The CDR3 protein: CASSQTNITGPPANTEAFF. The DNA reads TGTGCCAGCAGCCAAACGAATATTACAGGGCCCCCCGCTAACACTGAAGCTTTCTTT.